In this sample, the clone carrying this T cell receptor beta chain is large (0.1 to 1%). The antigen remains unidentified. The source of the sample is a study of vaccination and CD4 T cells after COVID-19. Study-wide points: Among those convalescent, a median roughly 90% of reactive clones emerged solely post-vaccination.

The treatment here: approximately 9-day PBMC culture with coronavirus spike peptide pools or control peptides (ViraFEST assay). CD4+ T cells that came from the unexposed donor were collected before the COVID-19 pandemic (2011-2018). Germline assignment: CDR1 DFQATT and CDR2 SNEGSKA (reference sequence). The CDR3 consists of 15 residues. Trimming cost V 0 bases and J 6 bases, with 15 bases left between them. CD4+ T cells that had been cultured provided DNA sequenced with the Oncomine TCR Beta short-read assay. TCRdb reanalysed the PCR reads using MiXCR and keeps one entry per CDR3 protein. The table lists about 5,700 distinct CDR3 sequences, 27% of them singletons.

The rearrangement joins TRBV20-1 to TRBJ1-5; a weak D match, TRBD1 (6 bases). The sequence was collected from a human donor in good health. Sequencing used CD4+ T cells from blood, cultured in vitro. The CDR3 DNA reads TGCAGTGCTAGAGAGATTAAGGGGGACGGTCAGCCCCAGCATTTT. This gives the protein CSAREIKGDGQPQHF.